This is a list of T cell receptor beta chains from one sample in a study of somatic mutations in cytotoxic T cells in rheumatoid arthritis. Assay used: immunoSEQ multiplex PCR; TCRdb lists only in-frame clones, some missing. In the table there are roughly 15,000 clones, about 80% of which are singletons. Sequenced material: CD8+ T cells sorted from blood. These receptors all come from an adult with rheumatoid arthritis. Both conserved end residues are part of each CDR3. D genes are given only for firm matches. Size values are once, few and many counts, or a class for expanded clones, and some rows have none.

>TRBJ1-5|TRBV5-5|NA|NA
CASSLRPGEYGGNQPQHF
TGTGCCAGCAGTTTACGCCCCGGGGAATATGGGGGCAATCAGCCCCAGCATTTT
>TRBJ1-2|TRBV6-5|NA|NA
CASSPLIQVLAGYTF
TGTGCCAGCAGCCCCCTTATACAGGTGCTTGCGGGCTACACCTTC
>TRBJ2-1|TRBV7-9|NA|NA
CASRSRTDPYNEQFF
TGTGCCAGCCGATCGAGGACAGATCCTTACAATGAGCAGTTCTTC
>TRBJ2-1|TRBV30|TRBD1|NA
CAWSILAGQGLWNEQFF
TGTGCCTGGAGTATTTTGGCGGGACAGGGGTTGTGGAATGAGCAGTTCTTC
>TRBJ2-1|TRBV7-9|TRBD2|NA
CASSLAGGNYNEQFF
TGTGCCAGCAGTCTAGCGGGAGGGAACTACAATGAGCAGTTCTTC
>TRBJ2-1|TRBV7-9|TRBD2|NA
CASSTRTSEAHSVEQFF
TGTGCCAGCAGCACACGGACTAGCGAGGCGCATTCCGTTGAGCAGTTCTTC
>TRBJ2-2|TRBV29-1|NA|NA
CSVAKAGELFF
TGCAGCGTTGCTAAGGCCGGGGAGCTGTTTTTT
>TRBJ2-7|TRBV19|TRBD2|NA
CASSIGSSGRYEQYF
TGTGCCAGTAGTATTGGTTCTAGCGGGAGATACGAGCAGTACTTC
>TRBJ2-7|TRBV19|TRBD2|NA
CASSITGLDSDEQYF
TGTGCCAGTAGTATTACGGGACTAGATAGCGACGAGCAGTACTTC
>TRBJ1-2|TRBV19|NA|NA
CATLPPPNRRPDYGYTF
TGTGCCACCTTACCCCCCCCTAACAGGAGGCCGGACTATGGCTACACCTTC
>TRBJ2-1|TRBV5-1|TRBD2|NA
CASSLLAGASNEQFF
TGCGCCAGCAGCTTGCTTGCGGGAGCTAGTAATGAGCAGTTCTTC
>TRBJ2-7|TRBV5-6|NA|NA
CASSLERSTYEQYF
TGTGCCAGCAGCTTGGAGCGAAGTACCTACGAGCAGTACTTC
>TRBJ2-5|TRBV10-3|TRBD2|NA
CAIGAGGFEETQYF
TGTGCCATCGGAGCGGGGGGGTTCGAAGAGACCCAGTACTTC
>TRBJ2-3|TRBV9|NA|NA
CASSATPSGTDTQYF
TGTGCCAGCAGCGCGACCCCATCGGGCACAGATACGCAGTATTTT
>TRBJ2-3|TRBV6-6|NA|NA
CASSPEWGARDTQYF
TGTGCCAGCAGTCCTGAATGGGGGGCGCGGGATACGCAGTATTTT
>TRBJ2-1|TRBV27|TRBD1|NA
CASSLDRGVNEQFF
TGTGCCAGCAGTTTGGACAGGGGGGTTAATGAGCAGTTCTTC
>TRBJ2-7|TRBV5-4|NA|NA
CASSPDGYEQYF
TGTGCCAGCAGCCCGGATGGCTACGAGCAGTACTTC
>TRBJ2-3|TRBV6-6|NA|once
CASSSRAGRGDTQYF
TGTGCCAGCAGTTCCCGGGCGGGAAGGGGGGATACGCAGTATTTT
>TRBJ2-1|TRBV9|NA|NA
CASSVAVLEVNEQFF
TGTGCCAGCAGCGTAGCGGTGCTCGAGGTCAATGAGCAGTTCTTC
>TRBJ2-1|TRBV11-2|TRBD1|NA
CASSLGQGGTSNEQFF
TGTGCCAGCAGCCTGGGACAGGGTGGTACTTCAAATGAGCAGTTCTTC
>TRBJ1-2|TRBV27|TRBD1|NA
CASSPRGQAYGYTF
TGTGCCAGCAGTCCGCGTGGACAGGCTTATGGCTACACCTTC
>TRBJ2-7|TRBV2|TRBD1|NA
CASSHSPGTGGLSYEQYF
TGTGCCAGCAGCCACAGTCCCGGGACAGGGGGCCTCTCCTACGAGCAGTACTTC